A single T cell receptor beta chain is shown here with its context. The sample is drawn from a study of glioma-infiltrating T cells after dendritic cell vaccination. V was clipped by 0 bases and J by 4 bases, with 13 bases between them. CDR3 length: 15 amino acids. The V gene's germline CDR1 is SGHRS and CDR2 YFSETQ. Clones were sequenced by immunoSEQ multiplex PCR, and TCRdb holds only the in-frame ones, with some missing. The sample consists of 100,000 or so clones, around 91% of them appearing once. Stated time point: after dendritic cell vaccination, including at tumor progression/relapse. Isocitrate dehydrogenase mutation was absent in all glioblastoma patients.

The origin of this receptor is a human donor with glioblastoma. The chain is built from TRBV5-1 and TRBJ1-1, with a weak D call TRBD1 (6 bases). The sequenced sample was blood, obtained after dendritic cell vaccination. This chain's CDR3 is CASSLGDRRATEAFF. The CDR3, as DNA: TGCGCCAGCAGCTTGGGAGACAGGCGCGCCACTGAAGCTTTCTTT.